The clone carrying this T cell receptor (beta chain) was found many times. Its antigen is not known. The starting template was genomic DNA from bulk tumor, 450 to 650 ng per sample. Surgery yielded several widely spaced biopsies per primary tumor. Enrolled patients presented with newly diagnosed, previously untreated non-small cell lung cancer and underwent curative surgery. The entry originates in a study of immune heterogeneity within non-small cell lung tumors. Overall study results and limits: Recurring identical dominant CDR3 beta clonotypes were observed across tumor sites within a patient, together with site-unique high-frequency clones. Higher local tumor mutational burden went with moderately higher local T-cell clonality, R about 0.3. Individual patients mostly differed in their high-frequency T-cell receptor beta clonotypes.

Per the germline V gene, CDR1 is DFQATT and CDR2 is SNEGSKA (reference sequence). This CDR3 region has 14 residues. V was clipped by 5 bases and J by 0 bases; unmatched bases: 7. TCR beta CDR3 was amplified by multiplex PCR using 32 V and 13 J primers. TCRdb passed the multiplex PCR reads through MiXCR, listing each CDR3 protein once. The sample includes 15,000 to 20,000 distinct CDR3 sequences, 25% to 35% of them seen just once. The TCR sequence derives from a man aged 40-49 years with non-small cell lung cancer. J is TRBJ2-7 and V is TRBV20-1; 7 nucleotides match TRBD2. Sequenced sample: lung tumor tissue. CDR3 residues: CSAQRLAYSYEQYF. The CDR3 DNA is TGCAGTGCTCAGAGACTAGCCTACTCCTACGAGCAGTACTTC.